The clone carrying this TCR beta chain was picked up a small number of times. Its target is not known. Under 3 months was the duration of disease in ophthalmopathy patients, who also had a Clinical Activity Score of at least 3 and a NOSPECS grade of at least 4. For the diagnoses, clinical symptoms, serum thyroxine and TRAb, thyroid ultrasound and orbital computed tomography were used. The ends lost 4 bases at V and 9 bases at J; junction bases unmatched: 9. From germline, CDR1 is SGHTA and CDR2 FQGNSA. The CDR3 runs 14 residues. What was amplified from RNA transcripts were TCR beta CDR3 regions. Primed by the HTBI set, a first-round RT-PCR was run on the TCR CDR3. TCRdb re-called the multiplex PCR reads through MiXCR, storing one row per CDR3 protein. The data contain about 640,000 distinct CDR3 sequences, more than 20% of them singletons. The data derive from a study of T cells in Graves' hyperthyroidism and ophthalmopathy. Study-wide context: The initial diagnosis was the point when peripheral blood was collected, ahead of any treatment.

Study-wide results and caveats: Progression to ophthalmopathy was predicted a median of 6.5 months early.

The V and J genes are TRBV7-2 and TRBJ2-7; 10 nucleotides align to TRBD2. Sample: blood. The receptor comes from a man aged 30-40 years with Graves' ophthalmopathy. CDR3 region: CASSSGLADPSQYF. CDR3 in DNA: TGTGCCAGCAGCTCTGGACTAGCGGACCCTTCGCAGTACTTC. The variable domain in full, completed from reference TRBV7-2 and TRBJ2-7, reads GAGVSQSPSNKVTEKGKDVELRCDPISGHTALYWYRQSLGQGLEFLIYFQGNSAPDKSGLPSDRFSAERTGGSVSTLTIQRTQQEDSAVYLCASSSGLADPSQYFGPGTRLTVT.